Listed below are T cell receptor beta chains from one sample, sequenced in a study of shared clonotypes between healthy human individuals. TCRdb's table, derived via immunoSEQ multiplex PCR, lists solely in-frame clones and lacks some. The sample contains roughly 1,500,000 clones, about 98.5% of which appear only once. Material: naive CD4+ T cells sorted from blood. The receptor set was obtained from a man in his thirties or forties in good health. Both conserved end residues are part of each CDR3. A D gene is named only where the DNA matches it firmly. Some rows mark clone size as missing; the rest say once, few, many or name a class of expanded clone.

d_call,v_call,j_call,clone_size,cdr3_aa,cdr3_nt
NA,TRBV10-3,TRBJ1-1,NA,CAINEGNTEAFF,TGTGCCATCAATGAGGGTAACACTGAAGCTTTCTTT
NA,TRBV9,TRBJ2-1,NA,CASSVAGTSGYNEQFF,TGTGCCAGCAGCGTAGCGGGTACTAGTGGCTACAATGAGCAGTTCTTC
NA,TRBV6-5,TRBJ1-3,NA,CASSGLGRNTIYF,TGTGCCAGCAGCGGATTGGGACGAAACACCATATATTTT
NA,TRBV10-3,TRBJ2-5,NA,CAISARQETQYF,TGTGCCATCAGTGCTAGGCAAGAGACCCAGTACTTC
NA,TRBV9,TRBJ2-1,NA,CASSEGLFGPTYNEQFF,TGTGCCAGCAGCGAGGGGCTTTTTGGGCCCACCTACAATGAGCAGTTCTTC
NA,TRBV6-6,TRBJ2-1,NA,CASSYSTAGSYNEQFF,TGTGCCAGCAGTTACTCGACAGCGGGCTCCTACAATGAGCAGTTCTTC
TRBD1,TRBV7-9,TRBJ1-2,NA,CASSFDLTGGANGYTF,TGTGCCAGCAGCTTCGACCTTACAGGGGGCGCGAATGGCTACACCTTC
NA,TRBV6-1,TRBJ1-1,once,CASSDRRMNTEAFF,TGTGCCAGCAGTGACCGGCGGATGAACACTGAAGCTTTCTTT
TRBD1,TRBV25-1,TRBJ2-2,NA,CASSDWTGGITGELFF,TGTGCCAGCAGTGACTGGACAGGGGGCATCACCGGGGAGCTGTTTTTT
NA,TRBV18,TRBJ2-7,NA,CASSPGSGALYEQYF,TGTGCCAGCTCACCGGGGTCAGGGGCCCTTTACGAGCAGTACTTC
TRBD1,TRBV10-3,TRBJ2-7,NA,CATGQGQSYEQYF,TGTGCCACGGGACAGGGCCAATCCTACGAGCAGTACTTC
NA,TRBV11-2,TRBJ2-5,once,CASSLSRVTGFRGGEYF,TGTGCCAGCAGCTTAAGCCGGGTTACAGGGTTCCGAGGTGGGGAGTACTTC
TRBD2,TRBV6-4,TRBJ2-3,once,CASSDYSSGRVDTQYF,TGTGCCAGCAGTGACTATTCTAGCGGGAGGGTCGATACGCAGTATTTT
NA,TRBV6-4,TRBJ2-1,NA,CASSLSWGQKEQFF,TGTGCCAGCAGCCTGTCCTGGGGCCAAAAGGAGCAGTTCTTC
TRBD1,TRBV28,TRBJ2-3,NA,CASSDRAGGTDTQYF,TGTGCCAGCAGTGACAGGGCCGGAGGCACAGATACGCAGTATTTT
TRBD2,TRBV27,TRBJ2-5,once,CASSSPPVAGRETQYF,TGTGCCAGCAGTTCCCCACCGGTAGCGGGAAGGGAGACCCAGTACTTC
NA,TRBV29-1,TRBJ2-7,NA,CSATGNYEQYF,TGCAGCGCCACAGGAAACTACGAGCAGTACTTC
NA,TRBV7-2,TRBJ1-2,NA,CASSSGGHPTNYYGYTF,TGTGCCAGCAGCTCGGGGGGACACCCGACAAACTACTATGGCTACACCTTC
NA,TRBV6-5,TRBJ1-5,NA,CASSYSSGGSQPQHF,TGTGCCAGCAGTTACTCGTCGGGTGGGTCTCAGCCCCAGCATTTT
NA,TRBV19,TRBJ2-3,NA,CASSISTPLRHTDTQYF,TGTGCCAGTAGTATATCCACCCCCCTTAGACACACAGATACGCAGTATTTT
TRBD2,TRBV7-2,TRBJ2-5,NA,CASSLSRRGRAGTQYF,TGTGCCAGCAGCTTATCCCGACGGGGGAGGGCCGGTACTCAGTACTTC
NA,TRBV4-2,TRBJ2-3,NA,CASSQAQITDTQYF,TGTGCCAGCAGCCAAGCTCAGATCACAGATACGCAGTATTTT
TRBD2,TRBV5-1,TRBJ2-2,NA,CASLALAGNTGELFF,TGCGCCAGCCTCGCCCTAGCGGGTAACACCGGGGAGCTGTTTTTT
NA,TRBV18,TRBJ1-4,once,CASSRAPYRRDLGALTGKLFF,TGTGCCAGCTCACGGGCCCCCTACCGGAGAGATCTCGGGGCCCTAACCGGAAAACTGTTTTTT
TRBD1,TRBV19,TRBJ1-5,NA,CASSMQGGQPQHF,TGTGCCAGTAGTATGCAGGGGGGCCAGCCCCAGCATTTT
NA,TRBV28,TRBJ1-2,NA,CASLPVGLSGYGYTF,TGTGCCAGCCTGCCGGTAGGACTCTCGGGCTATGGCTACACCTTC
TRBD1,TRBV19,TRBJ2-7,once,CASSPTGVGSYEQYF,TGTGCCAGTAGCCCTACAGGGGTGGGATCCTACGAGCAGTACTTC
NA,TRBV5-1,TRBJ2-7,NA,CASSLVSGSYEQYF,TGCGCCAGCAGCTTGGTCTCCGGGAGCTACGAGCAGTACTTC
NA,TRBV6-5,TRBJ2-2,NA,CASSFGGANTGELFF,TGTGCCAGCAGTTTCGGGGGAGCGAACACCGGGGAGCTGTTTTTT
TRBD1,TRBV6-1,TRBJ2-6,NA,CASISTGVGANVLTF,TGTGCCAGCATTAGTACAGGGGTTGGGGCCAACGTCCTGACTTTC
NA,TRBV5-1,TRBJ2-1,NA,CASSLVRGLNNEQFF,TGCGCCAGCAGCTTGGTTCGCGGGTTAAACAATGAGCAGTTCTTC
NA,TRBV9,TRBJ2-7,NA,CASSVAGVGSYEQYF,TGTGCCAGCAGCGTAGCTGGTGTAGGCTCCTACGAGCAGTACTTC
TRBD2,TRBV5-1,TRBJ2-2,NA,CASSLAGRLATGELFF,TGCGCCAGCAGCTTGGCCGGAAGACTAGCGACCGGGGAGCTGTTTTTT
NA,TRBV18,TRBJ2-7,NA,CASSLRTDSYEQYF,TGTGCCAGCTCACTCAGGACAGACTCCTACGAGCAGTACTTC
TRBD2,TRBV4-1,TRBJ2-1,NA,CASSQDRTSGMNNEQFF,TGCGCCAGCAGCCAAGACCGGACTAGCGGGATGAACAATGAGCAGTTCTTC
TRBD2,TRBV5-1,TRBJ2-3,NA,CASSPGLAGADTQYF,TGCGCCAGCAGCCCCGGACTAGCGGGAGCTGATACGCAGTATTTT
NA,TRBV5-4,TRBJ2-3,NA,CASSSGLGRADTQYF,TGTGCCAGCAGCTCAGGATTGGGGCGGGCAGATACGCAGTATTTT
NA,TRBV5-1,TRBJ1-1,once,CASSLEALMNTEAFF,TGCGCCAGCAGCTTGGAGGCCCTCATGAACACTGAAGCTTTCTTT
NA,TRBV18,TRBJ2-1,once,CASSTDSYNEQFF,TGTGCCAGCTCAACGGACAGCTACAATGAGCAGTTCTTC
NA,TRBV19,TRBJ2-7,NA,CASSTTPGPYEQYF,TGTGCCAGTAGTACGACCCCTGGGCCCTACGAGCAGTACTTC